The 22 T cell receptor beta chains presented below share a single source sample, sequenced in a study of beta chain features in type 1 diabetes. General study findings and limits: In every one of the four CD4+ subsets, TCRB CDR3s were moderately but significantly shorter in Type 1 diabetes patients.

These receptors' antigens are unknown. Sequenced material consisted of expressed TCRB transcripts (all of the isolated RNA was reverse transcribed). The data were produced by immunoSEQ multiplex PCR, yet TCRdb's version contains in-frame clones alone and is incomplete. Of some 370,000 clones listed, around a tenth are singletons. The material sequenced was central memory CD4+ T cells from blood. These TCRs come from a man aged 25-40 years with type 1 diabetes.

The V gene is TRBV5-4, the J gene TRBJ2-1, with 10 bases identical to TRBD2. Germline values: CDR1 SGHNT, CDR2 YYREEE (reference sequence). V lost 5 bases to trimming and J lost 4 bases; unmatched junction nucleotides: 6. This CDR3 has 15 amino acids. The CDR3 region is CASREGTSVYNEQFF. As DNA, the CDR3 is TGTGCCAGCAGGGAGGGGACTAGCGTATACAATGAGCAGTTCTTC.

This clone was counted only a few times. The rearrangement links TRBV5-4 to TRBJ2-3; a possible D gene is TRBD1 (6 bases). This CDR3 has 15 amino acids. V lost 2 bases and J lost 5, with 15 bases in between. Germline V gives CDR1 SGHNT, CDR2 YYREEE (reference sequence). CDR3 protein: CASSFGGQGIDTQYF. The CDR3 DNA is TGTGCCAGCAGCTTTGGCGGGCAGGGGATAGATACGCAGTATTTT.

The chain links TRBV11-2 to TRBJ2-1, with 16 positions matching TRBD2. The CDR3 loop spans 17 amino acids. With 1 base clipped from V and 10 bases from J, the junction kept 7 bases outside the gene matches. Germline V gene data show CDR1 as SGHAT and CDR2 as FQNNGV. The CDR3 DNA is TGTGCCAGCAGCTTAGGGGGACTAGCGGGAGGGCCGGAGGAGCAGTTCTTC. Translation: CASSLGGLAGGPEEQFF.

In this sample, this clone turned up many times. The sample holds other DNA sequences that translate to the same CDR3. The chain joins TRBV7-9 to TRBJ2-3, with D unresolved. Germline-derived CDR1 and CDR2 are SEHNR and FQNEAQ (reference sequence). This CDR3 is built from 11 residues. V dropped 5 bases and J dropped 2 bases, with 2 bases sitting between them. The CDR3 DNA is TGTGCCAGCAGCCTCACAGATACGCAGTATTTT. The encoded protein is CASSLTDTQYF.

This rearrangement joins TRBV4-2 to TRBJ1-3; D is unresolved. Germline V gives CDR1 LGHNA, CDR2 YNFKEQ. The germline V and J ends were trimmed by 1 base and 0 bases, with 7 bases remaining between them. The CDR3 sequence is 15 residues long. The CDR3 bases are TGTGCCAGCAGCCAAGCGACCACCTCTGGAAACACCATATATTTT. As protein: CASSQATTSGNTIYF.

The chain employs TRBV7-8 and TRBJ2-7; TRBD1 aligns across 8 bases. Germline V lookup: CDR1 SGHVS, CDR2 FQNEAQ. V gave up 1 base and J gave up 6 bases; unmatched junction bases: 5. This CDR3 contains 14 residues. In DNA form, the CDR3 reads TGTGCCAGCAGCTTAGTTCAGGGGGCGGGCGAGCAGTACTTC. Translated: CASSLVQGAGEQYF. Supplemented by reference TRBV7-8 and TRBJ2-7, the full variable domain reads GAGVSQSPRYKVAKRGQDVALRCDPISGHVSLFWYQQALGQGPEFLTYFQNEAQLDKSGLPSDRFFAERPEGSVSTLKIQRTQQEDSAVYLCASSLVQGAGEQYFGPGTRLTVT.

This chain connects TRBV6-5 to TRBJ1-2; D uncertain. The germline V gene encodes CDR1 MNHEY and CDR2 SVGAGI. CDR3 length: 14 amino acids. V was clipped by 5 bases and J by 8 bases, with 18 bases between them. The chain's CDR3 is CASSAADLTRGYTF. The CDR3 nucleotides read TGTGCCAGCAGTGCGGCCGACCTCACGAGGGGCTACACCTTC.

This clone was seen repeatedly, ten times or more. CDR3 nucleotide sequence: TGCGCCAGCAGTCAATCGTCGGGGGGCAGGGGACACTCTAACTATGGCTACACCTTC. This codes for CASSQSSGGRGHSNYGYTF. V and J are TRBV23-1 and TRBJ1-2, with D maybe TRBD1 (6 bases). TRBV23-1 is an ORF, with its function uncertain. The CDR3 is made up of 19 amino acids. V lost 0 bases and J 0 bases, leaving 20 bases between the germline ends.

The chain couples TRBV7-6 to TRBJ1-1; no firm D call. The CDR3 length is 13 residues. The V gene lost 2 bases and the J gene lost 2 bases, with 6 bases spanning the gap. Germline lookup yields CDR1 SGHVS and CDR2 FNYEAQ. CDR3 nucleotides: TGTGCCAGCAGCTTACCCAGCAACACTGAAGCTTTCTTT. It yields the protein CASSLPSNTEAFF.

This clone was picked up a small number of times. The J gene is TRBJ2-7, the V gene TRBV6-5; 9 nucleotides align to TRBD1. The CDR3 has 12 residues. CDR1 and CDR2 (germline): MNHEY, SVGAGI. V dropped 6 bases and J dropped 10; count of bases not matched to a gene: 7. The CDR3 DNA reads as TGTGCCAGCAGCCTCGGGACAGGGAAACAGTACTTC. Residues: CASSLGTGKQYF.

This clone was seen a few times. V usage is TRBV7-9 and J usage is TRBJ2-3; maybe TRBD2 (6 bases). CDR1 SEHNR and CDR2 FQNEAQ come from the germline V gene (reference sequence). V lost 6 bases to trimming and J lost 3 bases, with 10 bases between them. This CDR3 is 13 amino acids long. The CDR3 nucleotides read TGTGCCAGCAGGGAGGGGCAGACAGATACGCAGTATTTT. Protein sequence: CASREGQTDTQYF.

This clone turned up a few times. The V call is TRBV6-1, the J call TRBJ1-2, with a tentative D call TRBD1 (6 bases). CDR3 length: 12 residues. CDR1 and CDR2 (germline): MNHNS, SASEGT. V was trimmed by 5 bases and J by 7 bases, leaving 11 bases between them. CDR3 sequence (DNA): TGTGCCAGCAGTCCAGGGGCTCGTGGCTACACCTTC. Translation: CASSPGARGYTF.

The V and J genes are TRBV30 and TRBJ1-1; no clear D gene. The length of the CDR3 is 11 residues. The germline CDR1 and CDR2 sequences are GTSNPN and SVGIG (reference sequence). With 1 base removed from V and 9 bases from J, the gap between germline ends came to 9 bases. CDR3 coding DNA: TGTGCCTGGAGTGGGCAGGCAAAAGCTTTCTTT. Translation: CAWSGQAKAFF.

The chain uses TRBV28 and TRBJ2-1; no clear D. Trimming removed 6 bases from V and 8 bases from J, with 14 bases in between. The germline V gene encodes CDR1 MDHEN and CDR2 SYDVKM. This CDR3 contains 13 residues. CDR3 in amino acids: CASRKHTAYEQFF. In DNA, the CDR3 is TGTGCCAGCAGAAAACACACGGCTTATGAGCAGTTCTTC.

Turning to this clone: The junction departs from germline at one end; a sequencing error may be responsible. The rearrangement uses TRBV7-7 and TRBJ2-2, with a tentative D call TRBD2 (7 bases). Germline CDR1 and CDR2: SSHAT and FNYEAQ (reference sequence). The CDR3 spans 18 residues. CDR3 DNA sequence: TGTGCTAGCAGCTTAGACCCACCTCGGGGGGCTGGCACCGGGGAGCTGTTTTTT. Amino acid sequence: CASSLDPPRGAGTGELFF.

V gene TRBV6-1 combines with J gene TRBJ1-1; unclear D gene. The V gene lost 5 bases and the J gene lost 1 base, with 8 bases spanning the gap. Germline CDR1 MNHNS, CDR2 SASEGT. The CDR3 extends over 13 amino acids. The CDR3 is CASSQWGNTEAFF. The CDR3 nucleotides are TGTGCCAGCAGTCAATGGGGGAACACTGAAGCTTTCTTT.

This clone was counted ten times or more. This chain joins TRBV14 and TRBJ2-3; D is perhaps TRBD2 (5 bases). This CDR3 comprises 14 residues. Germline CDR1 reads SGHDN; CDR2 reads FVKESK. V was shortened by 5 bases and J by 8 bases, with 17 bases between the two germline ends. For the CDR3, the DNA is TGTGCCAGCAGCGTCGTGGCCGGAGGAGGTACGCAGTATTTT. Translation gives CASSVVAGGGTQYF.

This clone was picked up a small number of times. The chain joins TRBV19 to TRBJ2-7; weak D call: TRBD2 (6 bases). The CDR3 extends over 13 amino acids. Germline V lookup: CDR1 LNHDA, CDR2 SQIVND (reference sequence). Trimming removed 6 bases from V and 7 bases from J, with 16 bases in between. CDR3 nucleotides: TGTGCCAGTAGGGGACTTATCGCCGGAGAGCAGTACTTC. Translating it yields CASRGLIAGEQYF.

Note on this clone: This sample also contains other DNA sequences that code for the same CDR3. The rearrangement joins TRBV5-6 to TRBJ2-5; D remains unclear. The CDR3 extends over 12 amino acids. CDR1 is SGHDT, CDR2 YYEEEE, per germline. V was cut by 3 bases and J by 0 bases, with 3 bases left in between. The CDR3 DNA reads TGTGCCAGCAGCTCATACCAAGAGACCCAGTACTTC. It encodes CASSSYQETQYF.

This clone has more than one count but fewer than ten. The chain carries TRBV19 and TRBJ2-3, with 8 positions matching TRBD1. Germline V CDR1 and CDR2: LNHDA, SQIVND (reference sequence). Trimming took 8 bases from V and 11 from J; bases not matched to a gene: 12. The CDR3 covers 13 residues. CDR3: CASLGQGAMKQYF. CDR3 in DNA: TGTGCCAGTCTGGGCCAGGGGGCGATGAAGCAGTATTTT.

The V gene is TRBV11-2, the J gene TRBJ2-1; D ambiguous. Trimming removed 5 bases at V and 2 bases at J, with 16 bases between. The CDR3 covers 16 residues. Germline CDR1 reads SGHAT; CDR2 reads FQNNGV. CDR3 in amino acids: CASSPPYLKTYNEQFF. CDR3 in DNA: TGTGCCAGCAGCCCCCCATACCTAAAGACCTACAATGAGCAGTTCTTC.

The V call is TRBV5-1, the J call TRBJ1-1; D possibly corresponds to TRBD1 (5 bases). Trimming pared 4 bases from V and 5 bases from J, leaving 15 bases between. Germline assignment: CDR1 SGHRS and CDR2 YFSETQ. This CDR3 has 14 residues. For the CDR3, the DNA is TGCGCCAGCAGCCCAGGGAGGGCGGGGACTGAAGCTTTCTTT. Its protein product is CASSPGRAGTEAFF.